One sample yielded the 27 T cell receptor beta chains listed below, sequenced in a study of blood T cell repertoires in COVID-19. Assay: immunoSEQ multiplex PCR; the TCRdb copy retains only in-frame clones and omits some. The sample contains approximately 150,000 clones, 87% of which appear only once. The source material was peripheral blood. These receptors were collected from a woman aged 55-75 years who had recovered from COVID-19.

The chain joins TRBV29-1 to TRBJ2-3, with 7 bases matching TRBD2. This CDR3 is built from 13 residues. Unmatched junction bases numbered 3, after V lost 6 bases and J lost 0 bases. CDR1 SQVTM and CDR2 ANQGSEA come from the germline V gene. CDR3 sequence: CSVAGTSTDTQYF. DNA for the CDR3: TGCAGCGTAGCGGGAACTAGCACAGATACGCAGTATTTT.

V is TRBV9 and J is TRBJ2-7, with 10 bases lining up with TRBD1. The CDR3 runs 15 residues. V lost 0 bases and J lost 7; bases outside the gene matches: 7. The germline V gene has CDR1 SGDLS and CDR2 YYNGEE. Here the CDR3 reads CASSVEGQGLREQYF. CDR3 nucleotides: TGTGCCAGCAGCGTAGAGGGACAGGGGCTTCGGGAGCAGTACTTC.

The chain recombines TRBV5-1 with TRBJ1-1, with 9 positions matching TRBD1. The CDR3 covers 13 residues. The germline CDR1 and CDR2 sequences are SGHRS and YFSETQ. V dropped 3 bases and J dropped 6; count of bases not matched to a gene: 3. CDR3 bases: TGCGCCAGCAGCTCACAGGGGGCCGCTGAAGCTTTCTTT. This sequence encodes CASSSQGAAEAFF.

The chain recombines TRBV19 with TRBJ1-5; 7 bases map to TRBD1. Germline V CDR1 and CDR2: LNHDA, SQIVND (reference sequence). There are 17 residues in the CDR3. J lost 1 base, V lost 4 bases, and 10 bases had no gene match. The CDR3 nucleotides are TGTGCCAGTAGTAGGGACAGATTTTCGAGGAGCAATCAGCCCCAGCATTTT. It is translated as CASSRDRFSRSNQPQHF. Full variable domain (rest looked up from reference TRBV19 and TRBJ1-5): DGGITQSPKYLFRKEGQNVTLSCEQNLNHDAMYWYRQDPGQGLRLIYYSQIVNDFQKGDIAEGYSVSREKKESFPLTVTSAQKNPTAFYLCASSRDRFSRSNQPQHFGDGTRLSIL.

This clone was picked up one time. This chain links TRBV7-2 with TRBJ2-7, with unresolved D. Trimming removed 2 bases from V and 5 bases from J, with 10 bases in between. Germline assignment: CDR1 SGHTA and CDR2 FQGNSA. CDR3 length equals 13 residues. CDR3 sequence: CASSLQGANEQYF. The CDR3 DNA is TGTGCCAGCAGCTTACAAGGAGCTAACGAGCAGTACTTC.

This clone has more than one count but fewer than ten. The chain couples TRBV4-1 to TRBJ2-1; 10 nucleotides agree with TRBD2. Trimming at V came to 0 bases and at J to 5 bases, leaving 4 bases not matched to a gene. The CDR3 loop spans 16 amino acids. Germline V lookup: CDR1 MGHRA, CDR2 YSYEKL. As DNA, the CDR3 is TGCGCCAGCAGCCAAGACCGACTAGCGGGTAACAATGAGCAGTTCTTC. Translation: CASSQDRLAGNNEQFF.

The V call is TRBV2, the J call TRBJ1-5, with TRBD1 matching over 10 bases. This CDR3 spans 15 amino acids. The V segment lost 0 bases and the J segment 7 bases; nucleotides outside the gene matches: 3. Germline loops: CDR1 SNHLY, CDR2 FYNNEI. The CDR3 is CASSEARTGGQPQHF. CDR3 DNA: TGTGCCAGCAGTGAAGCCCGGACAGGGGGACAGCCCCAGCATTTT.

The J gene is TRBJ2-2, the V gene TRBV5-6; 10 bases map to TRBD1. CDR1 and CDR2 from the germline V gene are SGHDT and YYEEEE. The CDR3 has 16 residues. The V and J ends lost 1 base and 1 base, in that order; junction bases with no gene match: 1. This CDR3 reads CASSLWTGGNTGELFF. DNA for the CDR3: TGTGCCAGCAGCTTGTGGACAGGGGGGAACACCGGGGAGCTGTTTTTT.

This clone was picked up one time. The V gene is TRBV27, the J gene TRBJ2-7; 7 nucleotides line up with TRBD1. With 3 bases clipped from V and 6 bases from J, the junction kept 5 bases outside the gene matches. This CDR3 region has 13 residues. Germline V gene data show CDR1 as MNHEY and CDR2 as SMNVEV (reference sequence). The CDR3 here is CASSFGDRAEQYF. Written as DNA, the CDR3 is TGTGCCAGCAGTTTTGGCGACAGGGCCGAGCAGTACTTC.

This clone was counted between two and nine times. V is TRBV7-6 and J is TRBJ2-3, with D possibly TRBD1 on 7 matching bases. Trimming stripped 4 bases from V and 0 bases from J, with 17 bases between. CDR1 is SGHVS and CDR2 is FNYEAQ in the germline V gene. The CDR3 spans 17 residues. The CDR3 sequence: CASSSAGGLTSTDTQYF. CDR3 DNA: TGTGCCAGCAGCTCCGCAGGGGGGCTTACTAGCACAGATACGCAGTATTTT.

The chain employs TRBV5-1 and TRBJ1-4; tentative D call: TRBD1 (5 bases). V shed 0 bases and J shed 0 bases, with 9 bases lying between them. CDR1 SGHRS and CDR2 YFSETQ come from the germline V gene. The CDR3 loop spans 16 amino acids. The CDR3 loop is CASSLAGNPTNEKLFF. The CDR3 bases are TGCGCCAGCAGCTTGGCAGGGAATCCAACTAATGAAAAACTGTTTTTT.

This chain links TRBV5-4 with TRBJ1-6; D is possibly TRBD1 (5 bases). The germline CDR1 and CDR2 sequences are SGHNT and YYREEE (reference sequence). This CDR3 region has 16 residues. Deletions cut 0 bases from V and 7 bases from J, with 14 bases between. This CDR3 reads CASSLAGGTSNSPLHF. CDR3 bases: TGTGCCAGCAGCTTGGCGGGTGGGACTTCAAATTCACCCCTCCACTTT.

The V call is TRBV7-3, the J call TRBJ2-1, with no clear D. Trimming took off 5 bases at V and 10 bases at J, with 9 bases between the two ends. Per the germline V gene, CDR1 is SGHTA and CDR2 is FQGTGA. The CDR3 is made up of 11 amino acids. CDR3 nucleotides: TGTGCCAGCAGCCCGGGTGAAGAGCAGTTCTTC. Its translation is CASSPGEEQFF.

This chain uses TRBV9 with TRBJ2-5, with D hard to call. Trimming took 0 bases from V and 2 from J, leaving 11 bases between them. The CDR3 spans 15 residues. Germline CDR1 is SGDLS and CDR2 is YYNGEE. The CDR3 region has the DNA TGTGCCAGCAGCGTAGCAACGTTCGGGCAAGAGACCCAGTACTTC. It yields the protein CASSVATFGQETQYF.

This chain links TRBV6-5 with TRBJ1-4; TRBD1 agrees at 11 bases. CDR3 length: 14 residues. The V and J ends lost 4 bases and 11 bases, in that order; junction bases with no gene match: 6. Per the germline V gene, CDR1 is MNHEY and CDR2 is SVGAGI. The CDR3 spells CASSSLGQGGKLFF. The CDR3 region has the DNA TGTGCCAGCAGTTCATTGGGACAGGGGGGCAAACTGTTTTTT.

This chain connects TRBV5-5 to TRBJ2-1, with 10 bases identical to TRBD1. CDR1 is SGHKS, CDR2 YYEKEE, per germline (reference sequence). The CDR3 totals 15 residues. The trim removed 4 bases at V and 4 bases at J, leaving 5 bases unmatched. The CDR3 DNA sequence: TGTGCCAGCAGCCCCGGGACAGGGGTGTACAATGAGCAGTTCTTC. It specifies CASSPGTGVYNEQFF.

V usage is TRBV4-3 and J usage is TRBJ1-1; unclear D gene. Trimming pared 0 bases from V and 5 bases from J, leaving 7 bases between. The CDR3 contains 13 residues. Looked up from germline, CDR1 is LGHNA and CDR2 is YSLEER. CDR3 region: CASSQEAQTEAFF. As DNA, the CDR3 is TGCGCCAGCAGCCAAGAGGCCCAGACTGAAGCTTTCTTT.

This clone was found once. The CDR3 DNA is TGCGCCAGCAGATTAACAGGGGACCTGGACGAGCAGTACTTC. This encodes CASRLTGDLDEQYF. The genes are TRBV5-1 and TRBJ2-7; 7 nucleotides align to TRBD1. The V and J ends lost 5 bases and 5 bases, in that order; junction bases with no gene match: 10. Germline CDR1 is SGHRS and CDR2 is YFSETQ. This CDR3 spans 14 amino acids.

V gene TRBV10-3 combines with J gene TRBJ2-3, with TRBD1 matching over 10 bases. Unmatched junction bases numbered 2, after V lost 7 bases and J lost 1 base. CDR3 length equals 14 residues. Germline V gene data show CDR1 as ENHRY and CDR2 as SYGVKD. The CDR3 DNA reads as TGTGCCATCAAGGACAGGGGGGGCACAGATACGCAGTATTTT. Translated, it gives CAIKDRGGTDTQYF.

The chain combines TRBV5-1 with TRBJ2-7, with TRBD2 identical over 11 bases. V shed 6 bases and J 5 bases; nucleotides not matched to a gene: 7. The CDR3 extends over 14 amino acids. Germline-derived CDR1 and CDR2 are SGHRS and YFSETQ. CDR3 amino acids: CASTVAGGHDEQYF. The CDR3 region has the DNA TGCGCCAGCACCGTAGCGGGGGGGCACGACGAGCAGTACTTC.

The CDR3: CSVLQGPNTEAFF. CDR3 DNA sequence: TGCAGCGTGTTACAGGGTCCGAACACTGAAGCTTTCTTT. The chain couples TRBV29-1 to TRBJ1-1; TRBD1 is a possible D gene (6 bases). The germline gives CDR1 SQVTM, CDR2 ANQGSEA. The CDR3 consists of 13 residues. With 6 bases removed from V and 1 base from J, the gap between germline ends came to 12 bases. The full variable domain, in which reference TRBV29-1 and TRBJ1-1 provide the parts outside the CDR3, is SAVISQKPSRDICQRGTSLTIQCQVDSQVTMMFWYRQQPGQSLTLIATANQGSEATYESGFVIDKFPISRPNLTFSTLTVSNMSPEDSSIYLCSVLQGPNTEAFFGQGTRLTVV.

The chain carries TRBV5-4 and TRBJ1-2; D gene uncertain. Germline assignment: CDR1 SGHNT and CDR2 YYREEE (reference sequence). The CDR3 length is 13 residues. Trimming cost V 0 bases and J 3 bases, with 6 bases left between them. The CDR3 sequence is CASSLEGDYGYTF. The CDR3 nucleotides are TGTGCCAGCAGCTTGGAGGGAGACTATGGCTACACCTTC.

The chain uses TRBV7-9 and TRBJ1-5, with D tentatively TRBD1 (6 bases). V was pared by 6 bases and J by 6 bases, with 12 bases between. This CDR3 comprises 13 residues. In germline, CDR1 is SEHNR, CDR2 FQNEAQ (reference sequence). The CDR3 nucleotides are TGTGCCAGCAGTGAGGGGGGGCTTCAGCCCCAGCATTTT. Translating it yields CASSEGGLQPQHF.

This chain links TRBV4-1 with TRBJ1-2; D is possibly TRBD1 (6 bases). The ends were cut back, 0 bases at V and 4 bases at J, with 12 bases in the middle. The CDR3 consists of 15 residues. The germline V gene has CDR1 MGHRA and CDR2 YSYEKL. CDR3 sequence reads: CASSQEDRPVYGYTF. Written as DNA, the CDR3 is TGCGCCAGCAGCCAAGAAGACAGGCCTGTCTATGGCTACACCTTC.

The chain has TRBV6-5 and TRBJ1-1, with D unresolved. This CDR3 has 14 residues. Germline assignment: CDR1 MNHEY and CDR2 SVGAGI. Trimming pared 3 bases from V and 7 bases from J, leaving 15 bases between. CDR3 amino acids: CASSYGAEAIEAFF. In DNA, the CDR3 is TGTGCCAGCAGTTATGGAGCAGAGGCTATTGAAGCTTTCTTT.

The chain combines TRBV19 with TRBJ1-5; D is undetermined. Trimming stripped 3 bases from V and 3 bases from J, with 12 bases between. The CDR3 consists of 15 residues. Germline lookup yields CDR1 LNHDA and CDR2 SQIVND (reference sequence). The CDR3 sequence is CASSMWQRNNQPQHF. CDR3 sequence (DNA): TGTGCCAGTAGTATGTGGCAACGCAACAATCAGCCCCAGCATTTT.

The gene calls are TRBV5-5 and TRBJ1-4, with unresolved D. The V end was cut by 0 bases, the J end by 4 bases, with 10 bases between. The CDR3 runs 15 residues. Germline loops: CDR1 SGHKS, CDR2 YYEKEE (reference sequence). In DNA form, the CDR3 reads TGTGCCAGCAGCTTGGAGACTGGAAATAATGAAAAACTGTTTTTT. This codes for CASSLETGNNEKLFF. Drawing the rest from reference TRBV5-5 and TRBJ1-4, the complete variable domain is DAGVTQSPTHLIKTRGQQVTLRCSPISGHKSVSWYQQVLGQGPQFIFQYYEKEERGRGNFPDRFSARQFPNYSSELNVNALLLGDSALYLCASSLETGNNEKLFFGSGTQLSVL.